Listed below are T cell receptor beta chains from one sample, sequenced in a study of blood T cell repertoires in COVID-19. The protocol was immunoSEQ multiplex PCR, while the TCRdb copy is restricted to in-frame clones and leaves out a portion. The repertoire holds fewer than 80,000 clones, with less than 85% as singletons. Sequences were obtained from peripheral blood. These receptors all come from a man aged 55-75 years with acute or convalescent COVID-19. Each CDR3 is given with its conserved first and last residue. Fields, in order: D gene, V gene, clone size, J gene, CDR3 protein, CDR3 DNA. D genes are given only for firm matches. Size is stated for part of the rows, as once, few or many counts, or as a class when the clone is expanded.

>-|TRBV7-3|-|TRBJ2-1
CASSDPPSDEQFF
TGTGCCAGCAGTGATCCACCCAGCGATGAGCAGTTCTTC
>TRBD2|TRBV5-1|-|TRBJ2-5
CASSWYGPGGSGTQYF
TGCGCCAGCAGCTGGTATGGACCGGGGGGTTCCGGGACCCAGTACTTC
>-|TRBV2|many|TRBJ2-5
CASKTLMGETQYF
TGTGCCAGCAAAACCTTAATGGGCGAGACCCAGTACTTC
>TRBD1|TRBV5-1|once|TRBJ2-1
CASSGDRSNEQFF
TGCGCCAGCAGCGGGGACAGGTCGAATGAGCAGTTCTTC
>-|TRBV3-1/TRBV3-2|-|TRBJ1-6
CASSQVKQYNSPLHF
TGTGCCAGCAGCCAAGTTAAACAGTATAATTCACCCCTCCACTTT
>-|TRBV28|-|TRBJ2-3
CASSSLRLDTQYF
TGTGCCAGCAGCTCACTCCGACTGGATACGCAGTATTTT
>-|TRBV23-1|-|TRBJ1-4
CASSHPLTPLDVRGNEKLFF
TGCGCCAGCAGTCACCCATTGACTCCTCTCGATGTGAGAGGTAATGAAAAACTGTTTTTT
>-|TRBV10-3|-|TRBJ1-5
CAISDGINQPQHF
TGTGCCATCAGTGACGGTATCAATCAGCCCCAGCATTTT
>TRBD2|TRBV11-2|-|TRBJ2-3
CASSLMAGGTDTQYF
TGTGCCAGCAGTCTCATGGCGGGAGGGACAGATACGCAGTATTTT
>-|TRBV18|-|TRBJ1-4
CASSPATNEKLFF
TGTGCCAGCTCACCCGCAACTAATGAAAAACTGTTTTTT
>-|TRBV14|-|TRBJ1-4
CASSQDRGLKLFF
TGTGCCAGCAGCCAAGATAGAGGGCTAAAACTGTTTTTT
>-|TRBV9|-|TRBJ2-3
CASSVDFGGTQYF
TGTGCCAGCAGCGTAGATTTCGGAGGTACGCAGTATTTT
>TRBD1|TRBV5-1|-|TRBJ1-2
CASSTTGQDYGYTF
TGCGCCAGCAGCACTACCGGACAGGACTATGGCTACACCTTC
>TRBD2|TRBV5-5|-|TRBJ2-1
CASSSNGGSYNEQFF
TGTGCCAGCAGCTCCAACGGGGGGTCCTACAATGAGCAGTTCTTC
>-|TRBV5-4|-|TRBJ2-2
CASSSTVTGELFF
TGTGCCAGCAGCTCCACTGTCACCGGGGAGCTGTTTTTT
>-|TRBV5-4|-|TRBJ2-2
CASSLGGRVTGELFF
TGTGCCAGCAGCTTGGGAGGTCGGGTCACCGGGGAGCTGTTTTTT
>-|TRBV30|few|TRBJ1-1
CAWSFGGAVGTEAFF
TGTGCCTGGAGTTTTGGGGGCGCGGTCGGCACTGAAGCTTTCTTT
>-|TRBV19|-|TRBJ2-6
CASSTTARVAGANVLTF
TGTGCCAGTAGCACGACAGCAAGGGTGGCTGGGGCCAACGTCCTGACTTTC
>-|TRBV28|-|TRBJ1-5
CASQSQNQPQHF
TGTGCCAGCCAGTCCCAAAATCAGCCCCAGCATTTT
>-|TRBV6-1|few|TRBJ1-1
CASSDRGRTENTEAFF
TGTGCCAGCAGTGATCGAGGGCGGACAGAGAACACTGAAGCTTTCTTT
>-|TRBV19|once|TRBJ1-5
CASSPRPTTDQPQHF
TGTGCCAGTAGCCCGAGGCCCACGACTGATCAGCCCCAGCATTTT
>-|TRBV3-1/TRBV3-2|-|TRBJ2-3
CASSQDRGWPTDTQYF
TGTGCCAGCAGCCAAGATAGGGGCTGGCCCACAGATACGCAGTATTTT
>-|TRBV5-1|-|TRBJ2-5
CASSEQETQYF
TGCGCCAGCAGTGAGCAAGAGACCCAGTACTTC
>TRBD2|TRBV6-4|-|TRBJ2-2
CASSAVTLAGEHRGAVF
TGTGCCAGCAGTGCCGTTACGCTAGCGGGAGAACACCGGGGAGCTGTTTTT
>-|TRBV30|-|TRBJ1-3
CAWSPGGRNTIYF
TGTGCCTGGAGCCCGGGCGGGAGAAACACCATATATTTT
>TRBD1|TRBV25-1|-|TRBJ1-2
CASSPLLPGQGMGYTF
TGTGCCAGCAGCCCCTTACTACCGGGACAGGGGATGGGCTACACCTTC
>-|TRBV5-1|-|TRBJ2-7
CASSLLDAISYEQYF
TGCGCCAGCAGCCTCCTAGACGCAATATCCTACGAGCAGTACTTC
>-|TRBV7-3|once|TRBJ2-3
CASSLYRETDTQYF
TGTGCCAGCAGCTTATACCGAGAGACAGATACGCAGTATTTT
>TRBD2|TRBV7-3|-|TRBJ2-2
CASSFNGLAGTGELFF
TGTGCCAGCAGCTTCAACGGCCTAGCGGGGACCGGGGAGCTGTTTTTT